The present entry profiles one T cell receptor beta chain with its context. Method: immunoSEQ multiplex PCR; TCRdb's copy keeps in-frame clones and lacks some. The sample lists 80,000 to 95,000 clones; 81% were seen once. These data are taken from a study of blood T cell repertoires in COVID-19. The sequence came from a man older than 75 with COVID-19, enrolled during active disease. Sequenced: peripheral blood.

This chain's CDR3 is CASSFYSGTDYGYTF. CDR3 in DNA: TGTGCCAGCAGTTTTTATTCCGGGACAGACTATGGCTACACCTTC. The chain has TRBV28 and TRBJ1-2, with TRBD1 matching 7 bases. V gave up 3 bases and J gave up 3 bases; unmatched junction bases: 7. CDR1 is MDHEN, CDR2 SYDVKM, per germline. This CDR3 has 15 residues.